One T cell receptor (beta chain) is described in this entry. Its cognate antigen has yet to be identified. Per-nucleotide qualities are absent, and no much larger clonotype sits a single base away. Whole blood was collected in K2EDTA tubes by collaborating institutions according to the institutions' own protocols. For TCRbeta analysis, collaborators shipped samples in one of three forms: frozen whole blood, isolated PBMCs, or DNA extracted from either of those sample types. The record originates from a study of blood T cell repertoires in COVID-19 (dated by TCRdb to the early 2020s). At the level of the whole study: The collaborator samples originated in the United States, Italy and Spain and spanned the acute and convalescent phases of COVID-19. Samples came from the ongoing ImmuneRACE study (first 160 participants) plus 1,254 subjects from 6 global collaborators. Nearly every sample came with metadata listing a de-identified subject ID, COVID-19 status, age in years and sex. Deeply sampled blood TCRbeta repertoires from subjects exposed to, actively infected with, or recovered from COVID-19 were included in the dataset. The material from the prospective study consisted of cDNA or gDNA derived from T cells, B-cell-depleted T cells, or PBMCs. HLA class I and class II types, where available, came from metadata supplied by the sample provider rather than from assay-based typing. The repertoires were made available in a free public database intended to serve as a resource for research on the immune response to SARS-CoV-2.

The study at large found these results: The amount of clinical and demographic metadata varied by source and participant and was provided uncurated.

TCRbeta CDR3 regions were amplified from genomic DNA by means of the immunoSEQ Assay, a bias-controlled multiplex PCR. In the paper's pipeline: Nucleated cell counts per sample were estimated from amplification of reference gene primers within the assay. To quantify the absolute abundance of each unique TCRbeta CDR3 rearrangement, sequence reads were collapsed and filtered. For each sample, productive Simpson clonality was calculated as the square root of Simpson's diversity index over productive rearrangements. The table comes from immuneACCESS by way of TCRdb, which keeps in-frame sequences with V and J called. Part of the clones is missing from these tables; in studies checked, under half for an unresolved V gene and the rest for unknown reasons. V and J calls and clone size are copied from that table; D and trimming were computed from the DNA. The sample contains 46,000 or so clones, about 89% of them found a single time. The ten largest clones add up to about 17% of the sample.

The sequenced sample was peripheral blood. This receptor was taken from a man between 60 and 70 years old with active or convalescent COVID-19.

The nucleotide sequence is TGTGCCAGCAGTGGGGGGGCTGAAGCTTTCTTT. The encoded protein is CASSGGAEAFF. The chain is encoded by TRBV6-4 joined to TRBJ1-1; a tentative D match to TRBD1 spans 5 bases. Between the V and J ends, shortened by 4 bases and 6 bases respectively, the junction contains 6 bases. Reading from cysteine to phenylalanine, the CDR3 counts 11 amino acids. This entry keeps only the CDR3 DNA: 33 bases, framed from base 1. In the germline V gene, CDR1 corresponds to MRHNA and CDR2 to SNTAGT.